The 6 T cell receptor beta chains below were found in one sample sequenced in a study of T cells in Graves' hyperthyroidism and ophthalmopathy. Template material for amplifying TCR beta CDR3 regions consisted of RNA transcripts. HTBI primers drove first-round RT-PCR of the TCR CDR3. TCRdb reprocessed the multiplex PCR reads via MiXCR and lists one record per CDR3 protein. The data hold 340,000 or so distinct CDR3 sequences, with roughly a fifth observed a single time. The specimen was blood. The receptors shown here come from a woman aged 50 to 60 with Graves' hyperthyroidism.

The genes are TRBV9 and TRBJ2-7, with 10 bases that match TRBD2. The V gene's germline CDR1 is SGDLS and CDR2 YYNGEE. V shed 3 bases and J 2 bases; nucleotides not matched to a gene: 5. The CDR3 sequence is 15 residues long. In DNA, the CDR3 is TGTGCCAGCAGCGCCCTAGCGGGGGAGACCTACGAGCAGTACTTC. Protein sequence: CASSALAGETYEQYF.

Turning to this clonotype: An end of the junction does not agree with germline; a read error may underlie this. The rearrangement links TRBV5-1 to TRBJ2-5; D unresolved. Germline V CDR1 and CDR2: SGHRS, YFSETQ. The CDR3 extends over 14 amino acids. In nucleotides, the CDR3 is TGTGCCAGCAGCTTCGTTGGGGTACAAGAGACCCAGTACTTC. It codes for CASSFVGVQETQYF.

The rearrangement uses TRBV19 and TRBJ2-5; 12 bases agree with TRBD2. V dropped 6 bases and J dropped 1; count of bases not matched to a gene: 6. The germline CDR1 and CDR2 sequences are LNHDA and SQIVND (reference sequence). The CDR3 sequence is 16 residues long. Written as DNA, the CDR3 is TGTGCCAGTAGCAACAGACTAGCGGGGGCCCAAGAGACCCAGTACTTC. It specifies CASSNRLAGAQETQYF. The full variable domain, its missing parts supplied by reference TRBV19 and TRBJ2-5, is DGGITQSPKYLFRKEGQNVTLSCEQNLNHDAMYWYRQDPGQGLRLIYYSQIVNDFQKGDIAEGYSVSREKKESFPLTVTSAQKNPTAFYLCASSNRLAGAQETQYFGPGTRLLVL.

The V call is TRBV18, the J call TRBJ2-1; 10 bases align to TRBD2. Losses at the gene ends were 0 bases for V and 3 bases for J; bases not matched to a gene: 8. Germline CDR1 KGHSH, CDR2 LQKENI. CDR3 size: 18 residues. CDR3 bases: TGTGCCAGCTCACCACCCAGGACTAGCGGACCCCTCTACAATGAGCAGTTCTTC. Its protein is CASSPPRTSGPLYNEQFF.

This clonotype occurred many times. This sequence joins TRBV7-8 and TRBJ1-1; D is unclear. Germline lookup yields CDR1 SGHVS and CDR2 FQNEAQ. This CDR3 region has 13 residues. Between the trimmed V and J ends, which lost 0 bases and 8 bases, there was a span of 10 bases. Written as DNA, the CDR3 is TGTGCCAGCAGCTTAGCGAGGGATGGGGAAGCTTTCTTT. Its protein is CASSLARDGEAFF.

In this sample, this clonotype turned up many times. This chain links TRBV2 with TRBJ1-4, with TRBD1 as a possible D gene (6 bases). The germline V and J ends were trimmed by 0 bases and 8 bases, with 13 bases remaining between them. Germline V CDR1 and CDR2: SNHLY, FYNNEI. The CDR3 is 15 amino acids. This CDR3 is CASSEALGTLEKLFF. Written as DNA, the CDR3 is TGTGCCAGCAGTGAAGCGCTTGGGACACTAGAAAAACTGTTTTTT.